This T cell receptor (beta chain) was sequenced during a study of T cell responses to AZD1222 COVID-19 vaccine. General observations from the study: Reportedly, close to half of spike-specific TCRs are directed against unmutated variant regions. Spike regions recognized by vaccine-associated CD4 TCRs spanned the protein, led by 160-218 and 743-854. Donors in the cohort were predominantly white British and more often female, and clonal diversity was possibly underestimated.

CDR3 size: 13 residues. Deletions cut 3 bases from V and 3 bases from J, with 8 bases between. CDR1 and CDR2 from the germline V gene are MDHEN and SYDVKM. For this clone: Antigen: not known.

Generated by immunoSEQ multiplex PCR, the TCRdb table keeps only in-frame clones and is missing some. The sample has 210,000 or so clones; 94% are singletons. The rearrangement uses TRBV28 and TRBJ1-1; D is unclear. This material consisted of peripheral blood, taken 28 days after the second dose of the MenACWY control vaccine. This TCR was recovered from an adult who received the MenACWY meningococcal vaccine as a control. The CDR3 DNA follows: TGTGCCAGCAGTTTTGTCTCTTACACTGAAGCTTTCTTT. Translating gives CASSFVSYTEAFF. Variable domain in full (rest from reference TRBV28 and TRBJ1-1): DVKVTQSSRYLVKRTGEKVFLECVQDMDHENMFWYRQDPGLGLRLIYFSYDVKMKEKGDIPEGYSVSREKKERFSLILESASTNQTSMYLCASSFVSYTEAFFGQGTRLTVV.